The rows below give T cell receptor beta chains drawn from one sample of a study of blood T cells in healthy people across ages. Each CDR3 protein gets one entry after TCRdb re-called the 5' RACE reads with MiXCR. Of 590,000 or so distinct CDR3 sequences in the sample, approximately 30% were seen once. The source material was blood. These receptors originate from a woman older than 75 in good health. The CDR3 runs from the conserved cysteine through the conserved F or W. D genes are given only for firm matches. A row's size may be missing; if present it is once, few, many or a size class.

TRBV6-6,many,TRBJ2-5,NA,CASSYSPGRTNVMGETQYF,TGTGCCAGCAGCTACTCGCCAGGCAGGACAAATGTTATGGGAGAGACCCAGTACTTC
TRBV20-1,NA,TRBJ1-1,NA,CSARDLPSTEAFF,TGCAGTGCTAGAGATCTTCCCTCCACTGAAGCTTTCTTT
TRBV24-1,many,TRBJ2-3,TRBD2,CATSDLTSGGAADTQYF,TGTGCCACCAGTGATCTCACTAGCGGGGGGGCCGCAGATACGCAGTATTTT
TRBV7-2,few,TRBJ1-6,NA,CASSLVAPSTPLPLHF,TGTGCCAGCAGCTTAGTTGCGCCGTCGACCCCATTACCCCTCCACTTT
TRBV18,NA,TRBJ2-7,TRBD2,CASSSGLDSYEQYF,TGTGCCAGCTCATCGGGACTAGATTCCTACGAGCAGTACTTC
TRBV20-1,NA,TRBJ1-2,NA,CSARKQGYGYTF,TGCAGTGCTAGAAAACAGGGATACGGCTACACCTTC
TRBV7-9,NA,TRBJ2-7,NA,CASSLVGTPYNEQYF,TGTGCCAGCAGCTTAGTCGGGACACCCTACAATGAGCAGTACTTC
TRBV5-6,many,TRBJ2-7,NA,CASSLEGAGASNIFYEQYF,TGTGCCAGCAGCTTGGAGGGGGCGGGGGCCTCGAATATATTCTACGAGCAGTACTTC
TRBV7-9,NA,TRBJ1-5,NA,CASSLVRASGNQPQHF,TGTGCCAGCAGCTTAGTCAGGGCCTCAGGCAATCAGCCCCAGCATTTT
TRBV29-1,many,TRBJ2-3,TRBD1,CSAKQGASSTDTQYF,TGCAGCGCCAAACAGGGGGCTTCTAGCACAGATACGCAGTATTTT
TRBV18,NA,TRBJ2-1,TRBD2,CASSRPEAGGYNEQFF,TGTGCCAGCTCACGACCCGAGGCGGGGGGGTACAATGAGCAGTTCTTC
TRBV6-5,many,TRBJ1-5,TRBD1,CASKSRGGQPQHF,TGTGCCAGCAAATCCAGGGGGGGTCAGCCCCAGCATTTT
TRBV30,few,TRBJ2-1,NA,CAWSQDSPWEQFF,TGTGCCTGGAGCCAGGACAGCCCTTGGGAGCAGTTCTTC
TRBV6-5,NA,TRBJ1-6,NA,CASSFPFEGGGGNSPLHF,TGTGCCAGCAGTTTCCCATTCGAGGGGGGTGGTGGTAATTCACCCCTCCACTTT
TRBV30,few,TRBJ1-1,NA,CAWRVDSDTEAFF,TGTGCCTGGAGGGTAGACAGCGACACTGAAGCTTTCTTT
TRBV20-1,many,TRBJ1-2,NA,CSATSLYDGGGYTF,TGCAGTGCAACATCCCTTTATGACGGGGGCGGCTACACCTTC
TRBV20-1,NA,TRBJ2-1,TRBD2,CSASSPSGGLTYNEQFF,TGCAGTGCTAGTTCGCCTAGCGGGGGTCTCACCTACAATGAGCAGTTCTTC
TRBV7-8,many,TRBJ2-7,TRBD1,CASSPWTGPSYEQYF,TGTGCCAGCAGCCCTTGGACAGGTCCCTCCTACGAGCAGTACTTC
TRBV4-1,few,TRBJ2-5,TRBD2,CASSQAPSRALAGGNEQYF,TGCGCCAGCAGCCAAGCCCCCTCGCGAGCGCTAGCGGGGGGCAATGAGCAGTACTTC
TRBV12-5,many,TRBJ2-3,TRBD1,CASGLDRATDTQYF,TGTGCTAGTGGTTTAGACAGGGCCACAGATACGCAGTATTTT
TRBV6-2/TRBV6-3,many,TRBJ2-4,TRBD1,CASSPRPGTGPVLAKNIQYF,TGTGCCAGCAGCCCCCGGCCCGGGACAGGCCCCGTTCTAGCCAAAAACATTCAGTACTTC
TRBV7-2,NA,TRBJ2-1,NA,CASSPSGPTYNEQFF,TGTGCCAGCAGCCCATCGGGGCCGACTTACAATGAGCAGTTCTTC
TRBV5-1,NA,TRBJ2-7,NA,CASSLRSGSRALSYEQYF,TGCGCCAGCAGCTTGCGTTCGGGCTCGAGGGCCCTCTCCTACGAGCAGTACTTC
TRBV7-9,NA,TRBJ1-2,NA,CASSDLLASGYTF,TGTGCCAGCAGCGACCTCCTAGCCTCGGGCTACACCTTC